The clone carrying this T cell receptor beta chain was found many times. This record comes from a study of early T cells in non-severe SARS-CoV-2 infection. The ends lost 2 bases at V and 1 base at J; junction bases unmatched: 10. This CDR3 has 17 residues. Looked up from germline, CDR1 is MDHEN and CDR2 is SYDVKM. TCRdb itself ran the 5' RACE reads through MiXCR, one entry per CDR3 protein. Among 70,000 to 90,000 distinct CDR3 sequences listed, around 15% were seen once. This sequence was found in an adult who was a healthcare worker with PCR-confirmed SARS-CoV-2 infection or an uninfected control (not recorded which). The sequenced material came from whole blood. The chain is built from TRBV28 and TRBJ1-1, with 7 nucleotides matching TRBD1. CDR3 coding DNA: TGTGCCAGCAGTTTAGGGACAGTCGTGTGGAAGAACACTGAAGCTTTCTTT. This sequence encodes CASSLGTVVWKNTEAFF.